In its sample, the clone carrying this T cell receptor beta chain was seen many times. Germline CDR1 is SGHRS and CDR2 is YFSETQ. The CDR3 is made up of 14 amino acids. J lost 6 bases, V lost 4 bases, and 6 bases had no gene match. The sample is drawn from a study of Graves' ophthalmopathy and Graves' hyperthyroidism. PBMCs came from less than 13 ml of fresh peripheral blood. Amplification targeted the TCR beta CDR3 regions, with RNA transcripts as the source material. The library came from an HTBI-primed first-round RT-PCR and a second-round multiplex PCR. MiXCR was run by TCRdb on the multiplex PCR reads, yielding one entry per CDR3 protein. The repertoire holds 650,000 to 800,000 distinct CDR3 sequences, with more than 40% as singletons.

This clonotype originated in an adult man with Graves' ophthalmopathy. The chain is built from TRBV5-1 and TRBJ1-2; 10 nucleotides line up with TRBD1. Sequenced: peripheral blood. CDR3 loop: CASSPQTGGNGYTF. The DNA of the CDR3 is TGCGCCAGCAGCCCCCAGACAGGGGGCAATGGCTACACCTTC.